Detailed here is one TCR beta chain. Its antigen is not known. This CDR3 region has 13 residues. The germline gives CDR1 DFQATT, CDR2 SNEGSKA (reference sequence). The V and J ends lost 2 bases and 2 bases respectively, with 9 bases between them. The data originate from a study of T-cell reconstitution after alpha-beta-depleted transplantation in children. Unique molecular identifiers tagged the TCRbeta library. TCRdb used MiXCR to reprocess the PCR reads, holding one entry per CDR3 protein. Of roughly 120,000 distinct CDR3 sequences listed, roughly 23% were seen once; the top ten hold about 10%. Study-wide results and limits: Hyperexpanded clones declined; after one year, newly produced T cells mostly supplied diversity.

Source: PBMCs, mostly from graft donor cells, taken 180 days after TCRalphabeta/CD19-depleted stem cell transplant. The sequence came from a male patient aged 2 to 10 who had a stem cell transplant for chronic granulomatous disease, so the T cells may come from the graft donor. This chain links TRBV20-1 with TRBJ1-1; D is undetermined. DNA for the CDR3: TGCAGTGCTAGATACCCGGGTAACACTGAAGCTTTCTTT. Encoded protein: CSARYPGNTEAFF.